These 11 T cell receptor beta chains share one sample of origin, sequenced in a study of glioma-infiltrating T cells. TCR alpha and beta CDR3 regions were amplified from RNA using iRepertoire nested multiplex PCR. TCRdb re-analysed the multiplex PCR reads in MiXCR, keeping a single row per CDR3 protein. The table shows under 200,000 distinct CDR3 sequences, with roughly 32% occurring only once. The specimen was glioma tissue, nonneoplastic brain tissue, or PBMCs (not recorded which). These receptors all stem from a human donor with low-grade glioma or glioblastoma, undergoing nonglioma brain surgery, or in good health (not recorded which).

The sample holds many counts of this clonotype. This chain links TRBV6-1 with TRBJ1-2, with TRBD1 as a possible D gene (5 bases). V was shortened by 8 bases and J by 10 bases, with 20 bases between the two germline ends. Germline loops: CDR1 MNHNS, CDR2 SASEGT. The CDR3 is 13 residues long. CDR3 in amino acids: CASCIRAEGDYTF. For the CDR3, the DNA is TGTGCCAGCTGCATCAGGGCGGAAGGGGACTACACCTTC.

This clonotype was recorded many times. The chain uses TRBV4-2 and TRBJ2-3; D might be TRBD1 (6 bases). There are 15 residues in the CDR3. Trimming pared 3 bases from V and 4 bases from J, leaving 14 bases between. Germline CDR1 reads LGHNA; CDR2 reads YNFKEQ. The CDR3 sequence is CASSHQQGSSDTQYF. The CDR3 DNA follows: TGTGCCAGCAGCCATCAACAGGGCTCGTCAGATACGCAGTATTTT.

This clonotype came up many times. This chain connects TRBV7-2 to TRBJ2-7, with D tentatively TRBD1 (6 bases). V lost 5 bases and J lost 1, with 18 bases in between. Germline V gene sequence: CDR1 SGHTA, CDR2 FQGNSA. The CDR3 runs to 16 residues. Here the CDR3 reads CASSLSGQGISYEQYF. CDR3 bases: TGTGCCAGCAGCCTGTCTGGGCAGGGGATATCCTACGAGCAGTACTTC.

This clonotype was recorded many times. The rearrangement links TRBV5-6 to TRBJ2-7; 7 nucleotides align to TRBD1. The J segment lost 4 bases and the V segment lost 4 bases, leaving 5 bases of the junction unmatched. Germline V gives CDR1 SGHDT, CDR2 YYEEEE. The CDR3 runs to 13 residues. The CDR3 DNA follows: TGTGCCAGCAGCCCCAAGACAGGGTACGAGCAGTACTTC. It codes for CASSPKTGYEQYF.

This clonotype was found a few times. The genes are TRBV25-1 and TRBJ1-6, with 7 bases aligning to TRBD1. The J segment lost 7 bases and the V segment lost 8 bases, leaving 5 bases of the junction unmatched. The CDR3 loop spans 13 amino acids. Germline CDR1 MGHDK, CDR2 SYGVNS. In DNA, the CDR3 is TGTGCCAGCGAGGGACAGAGAAATTCACCCCTCCACTTT. Translation gives CASEGQRNSPLHF.

Ten or more counts support this clonotype. The V and J genes are TRBV6-1 and TRBJ2-7; D gene ambiguous. This CDR3 contains 14 residues. The germline V gene has CDR1 MNHNS and CDR2 SASEGT. Deletions cut 5 bases from V and 3 bases from J, with 14 bases between. In DNA form, the CDR3 reads TGTGCCAGCAGTCTCCATACGAAAAGCTACGAGCAGTACTTC. Protein: CASSLHTKSYEQYF.

In this sample, this clonotype turned up many times. The chain is built from TRBV6-1 and TRBJ2-3; 15 bases are a match to TRBD2. This CDR3 has 20 amino acids. Germline-derived CDR1 and CDR2 are MNHNS and SASEGT. V trimming: 5 bases; J trimming: 5 bases; junction bases outside the gene matches: 17. Here the CDR3 reads CASSYTLPLGLAGGRDTQYF. The DNA of the CDR3 is TGTGCCAGCAGTTACACCCTACCCCTCGGACTAGCGGGAGGGAGAGATACGCAGTATTTT.

At least ten counts were recorded for this clonotype. This chain joins TRBV10-3 and TRBJ1-3, with D possibly matching TRBD1 (5 bases). Germline V lookup: CDR1 ENHRY, CDR2 SYGVKD. This CDR3 contains 15 residues. Deletions cut 5 bases from V and 2 bases from J, with 13 bases between. CDR3 amino acids: CAISRQREAGNTIYF. The CDR3 DNA follows: TGTGCCATCAGTCGACAGAGAGAGGCTGGAAACACCATATATTTT.

This clonotype was seen ten or more times. The V call is TRBV20-1, the J call TRBJ2-5; no clear D. Germline assignment: CDR1 DFQATT and CDR2 SNEGSKA (reference sequence). With 3 bases removed from V and 1 base from J, the gap between germline ends came to 9 bases. The CDR3 extends over 13 amino acids. The CDR3 sequence: CSASIRPQETQYF. The CDR3 DNA is TGCAGTGCTAGCATCAGGCCCCAAGAGACCCAGTACTTC.

On this clonotype itself: A much larger clone differs by one base, so this may be a read error. V usage is TRBV6-6 and J usage is TRBJ2-3; 10 bases line up with TRBD1. The CDR3 loop spans 18 amino acids. V shed 0 bases and J 7 bases; nucleotides not matched to a gene: 13. CDR1 and CDR2 (germline): MNHNY, SVGAGI (reference sequence). This chain's CDR3 is CASSYSGGQGVGINTQYF. The DNA of the CDR3 is TGTGCCAGCAGTTACTCTGGTGGACAGGGGGTCGGGATCAATACGCAGTATTTT.

This clonotype was observed at least ten times. The chain employs TRBV6-1 and TRBJ2-3; 13 bases align to TRBD2. Germline V lookup: CDR1 MNHNS, CDR2 SASEGT. This CDR3 comprises 17 residues. J gave up 0 bases and V 6 bases, and 6 bases lay outside the gene matches. The CDR3, as DNA: TGTGCCAGCAGGGGGACTAGCGGGACCTCTAGCACAGATACGCAGTATTTT. It encodes CASRGTSGTSSTDTQYF.